The clone carrying this T cell receptor (beta chain) was detected only a few times. The CDR3 totals 14 residues. Germline lookup yields CDR1 LGHNT and CDR2 FRNRAP. Trimming took off 4 bases at V and 6 bases at J, with 15 bases between the two ends. The data are from a study of blood T cell repertoires in COVID-19. Study context: PBMCs, B-cell-depleted T cells, or T cells provided the cDNA or gDNA that made up the material.

The protocol was immunoSEQ multiplex PCR, while the TCRdb copy is restricted to in-frame clones and leaves out a portion. The sample has about 55,000 clones, 82% seen once. Sequencing was performed on peripheral blood. V and J are TRBV12-5 and TRBJ1-1; perhaps TRBD1 as D (5 bases). The source is a man aged 80 or over with COVID-19, enrolled during active disease. CDR3 protein: CASGSPGQHAEAFF. The CDR3 coding sequence is TGTGCTAGTGGTTCCCCAGGGCAGCACGCTGAAGCTTTCTTT.